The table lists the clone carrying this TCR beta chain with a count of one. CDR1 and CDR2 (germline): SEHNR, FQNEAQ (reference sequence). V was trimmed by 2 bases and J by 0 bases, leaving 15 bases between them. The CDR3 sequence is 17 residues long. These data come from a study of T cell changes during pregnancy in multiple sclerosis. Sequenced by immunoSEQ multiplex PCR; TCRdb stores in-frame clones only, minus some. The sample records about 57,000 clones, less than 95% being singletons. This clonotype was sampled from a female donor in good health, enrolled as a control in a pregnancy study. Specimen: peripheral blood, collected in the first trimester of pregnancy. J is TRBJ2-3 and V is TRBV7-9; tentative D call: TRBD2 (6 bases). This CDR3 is CASSLPRGRGSTDTQYF. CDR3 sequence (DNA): TGTGCCAGCAGCTTACCCCGCGGGCGGGGTAGCACAGATACGCAGTATTTT. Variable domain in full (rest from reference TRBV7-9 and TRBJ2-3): DTGVSQNPRHKITKRGQNVTFRCDPISEHNRLYWYRQTLGQGPEFLTYFQNEAQLEKSRLLSDRFSAERPKGSFSTLEIQRTEQGDSAMYLCASSLPRGRGSTDTQYFGPGTRLTVL.